This T cell receptor (beta chain) comes out of a study of cytomegalovirus exposure and HLA in healthy donors. For the study at large: From roughly 180 million T cells, an earlier analysis saw approximately 110 million unique TCR beta sequences.

CDR1 is SGDLS and CDR2 is YYNGEE in the germline V gene. This CDR3 contains 13 residues. Trimming removed 0 bases at V and 1 base at J, with 4 bases between. The PCR was carried out with 60 Vbeta primers and 13 Jbeta primers. Generated by immunoSEQ multiplex PCR, the TCRdb table keeps only in-frame clones and is missing some. In the table there are roughly 100,000 clones, roughly 70% of which are singletons. Concerning this clone: The antigen is not known.

Study-wide findings and caveats: Immune exposure data for these donors was limited to CMV serostatus.

The chain uses TRBV9 and TRBJ2-5, with no clear D. The sequence was obtained from a middle-aged man in good health and CMV-seronegative. The sample was PBMCs. CDR3 coding DNA: TGTGCCAGCAGCGTAGCTAGCCAAGAGACCCAGTACTTC. Translation gives CASSVASQETQYF.